Below, one T cell receptor beta chain is given with its context. 60 Vbeta and 13 Jbeta primers were used in PCR. Profiled with immunoSEQ multiplex PCR; TCRdb holds only in-frame clones, not every one. The sample data list approximately 79,000 clones. Germline CDR1 LNHDA, CDR2 SQIVND (reference sequence). Trimming took off 8 bases at V and 0 bases at J, with 10 bases between the two ends. The CDR3 covers 13 residues. These data originate in a study of cytomegalovirus exposure and HLA in healthy donors. Sequencing input: PBMCs. This sequence joins TRBV19 and TRBJ1-1, with D possibly matching TRBD1 (6 bases). This TCR came from a boy aged 5-17 years in good health and CMV-seronegative. The CDR3 DNA is TGTGCCAGTGCCGGGACACTGAACACTGAAGCTTTCTTT. This gives the protein CASAGTLNTEAFF.